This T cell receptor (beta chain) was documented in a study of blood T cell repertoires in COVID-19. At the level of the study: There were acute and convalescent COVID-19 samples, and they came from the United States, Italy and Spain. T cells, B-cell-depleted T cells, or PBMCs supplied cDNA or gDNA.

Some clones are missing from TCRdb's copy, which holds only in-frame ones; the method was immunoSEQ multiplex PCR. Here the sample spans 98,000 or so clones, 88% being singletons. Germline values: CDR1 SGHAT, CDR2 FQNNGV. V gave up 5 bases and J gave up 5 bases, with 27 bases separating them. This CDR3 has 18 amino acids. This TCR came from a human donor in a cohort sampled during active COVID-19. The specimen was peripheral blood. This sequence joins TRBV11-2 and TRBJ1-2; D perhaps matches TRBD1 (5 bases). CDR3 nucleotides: TGTGCCAGCAGCCACGAAGGTGGGGCAGGTCTACGTTCATATGGCTACACCTTC. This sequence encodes CASSHEGGAGLRSYGYTF.